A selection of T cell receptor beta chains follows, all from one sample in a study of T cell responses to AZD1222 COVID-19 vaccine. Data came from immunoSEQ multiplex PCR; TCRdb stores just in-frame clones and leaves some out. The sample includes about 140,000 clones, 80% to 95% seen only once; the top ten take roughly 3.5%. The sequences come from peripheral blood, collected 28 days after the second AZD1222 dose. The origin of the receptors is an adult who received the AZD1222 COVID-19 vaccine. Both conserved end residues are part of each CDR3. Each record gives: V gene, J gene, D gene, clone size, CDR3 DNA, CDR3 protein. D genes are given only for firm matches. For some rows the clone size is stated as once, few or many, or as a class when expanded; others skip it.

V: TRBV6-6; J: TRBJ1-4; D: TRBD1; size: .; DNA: TGTGCCAGCAGTCGACAGGGGAGTACCGGGGATGAAAAACTGTTTTTT; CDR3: CASSRQGSTGDEKLFF
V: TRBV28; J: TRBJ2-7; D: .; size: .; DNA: TGTGCCAGCAGTTTAGCAGTAGGGCCCAACTACGAGCAGTACTTC; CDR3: CASSLAVGPNYEQYF
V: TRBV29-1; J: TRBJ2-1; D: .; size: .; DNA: TGCAGCGTCTGGGAGCTGAGAGATGAGCAGTTCTTC; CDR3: CSVWELRDEQFF
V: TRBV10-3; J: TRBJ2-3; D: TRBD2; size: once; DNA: TGTGCCATCAGTGAAGGCCTAGCGGGAGGAGATACGCAGTATTTT; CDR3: CAISEGLAGGDTQYF
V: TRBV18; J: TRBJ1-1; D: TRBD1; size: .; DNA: TGTGCCAGCTCACTCGGGACAGGCCCTGGCGCTGAAGCTTTCTTT; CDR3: CASSLGTGPGAEAFF
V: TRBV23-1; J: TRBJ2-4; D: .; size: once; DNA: TGCGCCAGCAGTCAATTAGCTCCGCGGACACACTTAGCCAAAAACATTCAGTACTTC; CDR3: CASSQLAPRTHLAKNIQYF
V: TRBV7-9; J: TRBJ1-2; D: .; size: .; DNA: TGTGCCAGCAGCTTAGAGGGCCATGGCTACACCTTC; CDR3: CASSLEGHGYTF
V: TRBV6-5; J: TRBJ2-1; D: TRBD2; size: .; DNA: TGTGCCAGCAGTTCGCCCCGGGACTACTCCTACAATGAGCAGTTCTTC; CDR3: CASSSPRDYSYNEQFF
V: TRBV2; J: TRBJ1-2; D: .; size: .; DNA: TGTGCCAGCAAGGCCAGGCAGGGCTATGGCTACACCTTC; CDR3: CASKARQGYGYTF
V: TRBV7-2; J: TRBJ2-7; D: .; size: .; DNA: TGTGCCAGCAGCCCTGTCTCCAGCCCCTCCTACGAGCAGTACTTC; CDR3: CASSPVSSPSYEQYF
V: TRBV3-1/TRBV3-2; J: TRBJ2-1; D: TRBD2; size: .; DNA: TGTGCCAGCAGCCAAGATCTAGCGGGATTAAATGAGCAGTTCTTC; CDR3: CASSQDLAGLNEQFF